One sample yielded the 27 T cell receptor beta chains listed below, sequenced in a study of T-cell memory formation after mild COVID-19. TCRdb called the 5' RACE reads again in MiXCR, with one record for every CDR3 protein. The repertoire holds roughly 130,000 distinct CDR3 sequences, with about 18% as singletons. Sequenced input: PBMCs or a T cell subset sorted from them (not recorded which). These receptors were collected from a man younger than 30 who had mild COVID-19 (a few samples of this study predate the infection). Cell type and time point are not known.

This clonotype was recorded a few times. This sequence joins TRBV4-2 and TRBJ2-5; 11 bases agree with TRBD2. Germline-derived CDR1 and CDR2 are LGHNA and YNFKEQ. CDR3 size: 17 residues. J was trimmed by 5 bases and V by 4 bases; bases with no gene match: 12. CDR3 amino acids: CASSRGLAGGSGETQYF. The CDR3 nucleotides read TGTGCCAGCAGCCGCGGACTAGCGGGTGGGTCTGGGGAGACCCAGTACTTC.

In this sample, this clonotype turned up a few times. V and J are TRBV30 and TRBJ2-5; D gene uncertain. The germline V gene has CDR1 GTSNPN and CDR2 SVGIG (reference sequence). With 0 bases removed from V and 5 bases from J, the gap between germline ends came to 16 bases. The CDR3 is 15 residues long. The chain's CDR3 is CAWSVRLGLGETQYF. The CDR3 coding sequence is TGTGCCTGGAGTGTACGATTGGGTCTAGGGGAGACCCAGTACTTC.

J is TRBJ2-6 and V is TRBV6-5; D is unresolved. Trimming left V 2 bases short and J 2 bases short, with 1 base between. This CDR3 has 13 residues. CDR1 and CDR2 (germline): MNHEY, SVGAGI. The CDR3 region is CASSYPGANVLTF. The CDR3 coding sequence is TGTGCCAGCAGTTACCCTGGGGCCAACGTCCTGACTTTC.

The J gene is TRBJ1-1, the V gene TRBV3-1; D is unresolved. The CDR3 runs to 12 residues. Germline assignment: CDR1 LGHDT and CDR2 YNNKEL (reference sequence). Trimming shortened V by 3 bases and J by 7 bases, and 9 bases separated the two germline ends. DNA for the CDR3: TGTGCCAGCAGCCACCGGACGGGTGAAGCTTTCTTT. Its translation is CASSHRTGEAFF. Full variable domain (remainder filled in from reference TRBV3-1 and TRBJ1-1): DTAVSQTPKYLVTQMGNDKSIKCEQNLGHDTMYWYKQDSKKFLKIMFSYNNKELIINETVPNRFSPKSPDKAHLNLHINSLELGDSAVYFCASSHRTGEAFFGQGTRLTVV.

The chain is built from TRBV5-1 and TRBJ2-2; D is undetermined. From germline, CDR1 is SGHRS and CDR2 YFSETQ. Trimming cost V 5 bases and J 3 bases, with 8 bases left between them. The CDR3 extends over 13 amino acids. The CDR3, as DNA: TGCGCCAGCAGATCGCAGGACACCGGGGAGCTGTTTTTT. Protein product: CASRSQDTGELFF.

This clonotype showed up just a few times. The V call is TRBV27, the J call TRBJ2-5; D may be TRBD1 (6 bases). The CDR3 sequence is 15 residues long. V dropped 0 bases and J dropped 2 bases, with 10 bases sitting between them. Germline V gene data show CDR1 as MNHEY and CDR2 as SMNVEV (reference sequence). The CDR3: CASSLSRTVQETQYF. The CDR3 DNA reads TGTGCCAGCAGTTTATCGAGGACAGTACAAGAGACCCAGTACTTC.

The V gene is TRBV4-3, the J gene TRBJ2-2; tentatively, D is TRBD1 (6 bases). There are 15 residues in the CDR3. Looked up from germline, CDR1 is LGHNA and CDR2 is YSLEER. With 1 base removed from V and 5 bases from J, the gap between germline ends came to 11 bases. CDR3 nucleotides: TGCGCCAGCAGCCAAGGTCCAGGGGTAACCGGGGAGCTGTTTTTT. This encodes CASSQGPGVTGELFF.

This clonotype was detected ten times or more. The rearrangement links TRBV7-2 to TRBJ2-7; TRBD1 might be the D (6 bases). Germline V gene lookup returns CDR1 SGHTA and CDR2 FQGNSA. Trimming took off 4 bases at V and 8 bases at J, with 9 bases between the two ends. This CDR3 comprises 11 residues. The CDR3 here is CASSSGQKQYF. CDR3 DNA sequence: TGTGCCAGCAGCTCCGGACAGAAGCAGTACTTC.

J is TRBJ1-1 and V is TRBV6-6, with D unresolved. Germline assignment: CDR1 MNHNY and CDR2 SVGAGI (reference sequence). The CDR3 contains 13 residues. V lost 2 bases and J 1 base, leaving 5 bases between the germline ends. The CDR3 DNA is TGTGCCAGCAGTTACGGTGGGAACACTGAAGCTTTCTTT. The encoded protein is CASSYGGNTEAFF.

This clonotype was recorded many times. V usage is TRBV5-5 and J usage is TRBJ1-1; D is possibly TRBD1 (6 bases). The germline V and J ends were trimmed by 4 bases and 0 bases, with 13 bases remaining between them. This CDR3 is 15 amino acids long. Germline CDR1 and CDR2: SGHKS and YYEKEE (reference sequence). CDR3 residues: CASSKEQGVNTEAFF. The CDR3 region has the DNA TGTGCCAGCAGCAAGGAACAGGGCGTGAACACTGAAGCTTTCTTT.

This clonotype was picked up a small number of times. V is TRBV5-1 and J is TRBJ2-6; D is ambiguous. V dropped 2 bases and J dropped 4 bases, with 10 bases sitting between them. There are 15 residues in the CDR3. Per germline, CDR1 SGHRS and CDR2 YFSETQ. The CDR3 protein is CASSFRPDGANVLTF. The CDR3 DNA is TGCGCCAGCAGCTTTCGCCCGGACGGGGCCAACGTCCTGACTTTC.

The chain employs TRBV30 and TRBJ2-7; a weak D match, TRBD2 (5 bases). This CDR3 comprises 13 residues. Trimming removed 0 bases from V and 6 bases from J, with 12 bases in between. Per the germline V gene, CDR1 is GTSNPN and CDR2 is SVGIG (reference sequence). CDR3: CAWSVRVRGEQYF. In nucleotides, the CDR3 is TGTGCCTGGAGTGTGAGGGTTCGGGGCGAGCAGTACTTC.

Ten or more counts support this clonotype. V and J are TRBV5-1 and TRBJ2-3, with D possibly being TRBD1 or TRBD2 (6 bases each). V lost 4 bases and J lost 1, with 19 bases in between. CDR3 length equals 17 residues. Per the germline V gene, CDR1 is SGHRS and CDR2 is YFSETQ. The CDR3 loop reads CASSPEGPGAGTDTQYF. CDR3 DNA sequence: TGCGCCAGCAGCCCCGAAGGGCCGGGGGCCGGCACAGATACGCAGTATTTT.

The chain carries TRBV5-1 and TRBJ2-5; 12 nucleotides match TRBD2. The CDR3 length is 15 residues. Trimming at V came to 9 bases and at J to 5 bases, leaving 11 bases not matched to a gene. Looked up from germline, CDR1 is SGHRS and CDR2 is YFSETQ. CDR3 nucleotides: TGCGCCACCCGGACTAGCGGGGAGTCCGGCGAGACCCAGTACTTC. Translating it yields CATRTSGESGETQYF.

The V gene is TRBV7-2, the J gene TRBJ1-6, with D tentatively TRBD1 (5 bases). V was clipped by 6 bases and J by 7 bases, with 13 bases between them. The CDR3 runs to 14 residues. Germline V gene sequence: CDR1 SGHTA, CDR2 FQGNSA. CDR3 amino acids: CASRPDRSNSPLHF. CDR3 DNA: TGTGCCAGCAGGCCCGACAGAAGCAATTCACCCCTCCACTTT.

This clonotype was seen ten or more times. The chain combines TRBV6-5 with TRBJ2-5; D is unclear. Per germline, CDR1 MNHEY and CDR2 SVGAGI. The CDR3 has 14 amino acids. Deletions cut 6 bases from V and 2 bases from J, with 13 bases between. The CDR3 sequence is CASSPFGGQETQYF. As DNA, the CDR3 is TGTGCCAGCAGCCCATTCGGTGGTCAAGAGACCCAGTACTTC.

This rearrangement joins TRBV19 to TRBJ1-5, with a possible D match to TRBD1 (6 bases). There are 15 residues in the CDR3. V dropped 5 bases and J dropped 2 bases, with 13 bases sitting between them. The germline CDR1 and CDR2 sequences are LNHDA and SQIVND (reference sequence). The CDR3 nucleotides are TGTGCCAGTAGTCTCTACAGGGTAGGCAATCAGCCCCAGCATTTT. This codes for CASSLYRVGNQPQHF.

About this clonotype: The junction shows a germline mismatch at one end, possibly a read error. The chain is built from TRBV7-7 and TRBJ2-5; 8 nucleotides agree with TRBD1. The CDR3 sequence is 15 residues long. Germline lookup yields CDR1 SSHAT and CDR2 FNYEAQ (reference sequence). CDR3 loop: CASSPGTGPQETQYF. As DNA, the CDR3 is TGTGCTAGCAGCCCAGGGACAGGACCTCAAGAGACCCAGTACTTC.

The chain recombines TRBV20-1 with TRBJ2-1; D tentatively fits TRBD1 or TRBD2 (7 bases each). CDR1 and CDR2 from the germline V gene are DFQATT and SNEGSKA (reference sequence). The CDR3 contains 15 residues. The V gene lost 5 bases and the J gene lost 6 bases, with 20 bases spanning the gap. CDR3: CSARRRQGGSNEQFF. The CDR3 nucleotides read TGCAGTGCTCGCCGCCGGCAGGGGGGGTCCAATGAGCAGTTCTTC.

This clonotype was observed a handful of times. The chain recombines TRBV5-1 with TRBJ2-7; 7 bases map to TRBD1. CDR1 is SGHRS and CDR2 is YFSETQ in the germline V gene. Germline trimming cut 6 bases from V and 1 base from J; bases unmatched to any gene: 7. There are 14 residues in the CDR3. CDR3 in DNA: TGCGCCAGCAAGGAAGACAGGGAATCCTACGAGCAGTACTTC. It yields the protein CASKEDRESYEQYF. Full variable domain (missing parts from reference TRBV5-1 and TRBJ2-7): KAGVTQTPRYLIKTRGQQVTLSCSPISGHRSVSWYQQTPGQGLQFLFEYFSETQRNKGNFPGRFSGRQFSNSRSEMNVSTLELGDSALYLCASKEDRESYEQYFGPGTRLTVT.

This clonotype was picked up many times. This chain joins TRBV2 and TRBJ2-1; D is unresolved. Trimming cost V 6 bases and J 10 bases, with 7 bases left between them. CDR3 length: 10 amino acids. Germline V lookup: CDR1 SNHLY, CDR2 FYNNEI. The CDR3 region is CASRFREQFF. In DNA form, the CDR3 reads TGTGCCAGCAGATTTAGGGAGCAGTTCTTC.

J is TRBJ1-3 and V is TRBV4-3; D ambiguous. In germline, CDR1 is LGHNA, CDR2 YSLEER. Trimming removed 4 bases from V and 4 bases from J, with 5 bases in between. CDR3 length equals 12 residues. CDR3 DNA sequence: TGCGCCAGCAGCCCTGGGGGAAACACCATATATTTT. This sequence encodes CASSPGGNTIYF.

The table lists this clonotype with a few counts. CDR3 in amino acids: CASSSLSDRATQYF. The CDR3 DNA follows: TGTGCCAGCAGCTCACTTTCCGACCGTGCGACCCAGTACTTC. The chain carries TRBV9 and TRBJ2-5; D gene unclear. CDR1 is SGDLS and CDR2 is YYNGEE in the germline V gene. The V end lost 4 bases, the J end lost 7 bases, and 17 bases lay between the germline ends. The CDR3 is 14 residues long.

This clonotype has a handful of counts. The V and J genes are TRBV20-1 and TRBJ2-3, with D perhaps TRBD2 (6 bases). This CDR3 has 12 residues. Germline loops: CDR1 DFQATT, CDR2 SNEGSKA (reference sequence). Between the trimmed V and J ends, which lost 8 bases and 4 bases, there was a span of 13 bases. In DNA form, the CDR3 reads TGCAGTACCAGGCCGGGAGCAGATACGCAGTATTTT. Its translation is CSTRPGADTQYF.

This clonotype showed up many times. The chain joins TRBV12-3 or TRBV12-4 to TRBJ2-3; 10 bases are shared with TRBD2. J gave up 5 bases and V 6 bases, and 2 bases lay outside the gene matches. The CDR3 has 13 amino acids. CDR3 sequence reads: CASRTSGVDTQYF. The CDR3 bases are TGTGCCAGCAGAACTAGCGGGGTAGATACGCAGTATTTT.

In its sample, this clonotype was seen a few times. The CDR3 nucleotides read TGCGCCAGCAGCCCTCGGACTAGCGGGGGGGACCCGAGGTCCCAGTACTTC. Translating gives CASSPRTSGGDPRSQYF. The genes are TRBV5-1 and TRBJ2-5; TRBD2 matches at 15 bases. The CDR3 extends over 17 amino acids. Trimming removed 4 bases from V and 9 bases from J; junction bases left unmatched: 13. The germline V gene encodes CDR1 SGHRS and CDR2 YFSETQ.

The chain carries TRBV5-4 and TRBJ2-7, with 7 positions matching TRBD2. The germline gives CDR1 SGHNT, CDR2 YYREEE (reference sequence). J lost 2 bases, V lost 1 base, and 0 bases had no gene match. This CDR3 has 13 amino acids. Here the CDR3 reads CASSLSGAYEQYF. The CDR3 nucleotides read TGTGCCAGCAGCTTGAGCGGGGCCTACGAGCAGTACTTC.